This TCR beta chain was documented in a study of blood T cell repertoires in COVID-19. Turning to the study itself: Samples came from the United States, Italy and Spain, spanning acute and convalescent COVID-19. PBMCs, B-cell-depleted T cells, or T cells were the source of the cDNA or gDNA that made up the material.

The CDR3 has 15 amino acids. Germline CDR1 is LNHDA and CDR2 is SQIVND (reference sequence). V gave up 7 bases and J gave up 8 bases, with 20 bases separating them. Source study methods: Amplification of reference gene primers provided the estimated nucleated cell counts. The repertoire was sequenced with immunoSEQ multiplex PCR; TCRdb's copy has only in-frame clones and lacks some. V, J and clone size were drawn from that table, and D and trimming were deduced from the DNA. The sample includes about 250,000 clones, 75% to 85% of them seen just once. This clone occurred once. This clonotype was sampled from a man aged 50 to 59 with active or convalescent COVID-19. The sequencing sample was made of peripheral blood. The gene calls are TRBV19 and TRBJ1-4; D is possibly TRBD1 (6 bases). The CDR3: CASMENRAAREKLFF. The CDR3 nucleotides read TGTGCCAGTATGGAAAACAGGGCCGCCCGAGAAAAACTGTTTTTT.